The 19 T cell receptor beta chains below all came from one sample that was sequenced in a study of T cell changes during pregnancy in multiple sclerosis. Some clones are missing from TCRdb's copy, which holds only in-frame ones; the method was immunoSEQ multiplex PCR. The sample lists fewer than 90,000 clones; approximately 95% were seen once. Sample: peripheral blood, taken after pregnancy. These receptors were taken from a female donor in good health, enrolled as a control in a pregnancy study.

The chain links TRBV30 to TRBJ1-2, with TRBD1 as a possible D gene (6 bases). The V end was cut by 8 bases, the J end by 3 bases, with 22 bases between. Germline-derived CDR1 and CDR2 are GTSNPN and SVGIG (reference sequence). The CDR3 runs 15 residues. The CDR3 nucleotides are TGTGCCGGGCGGGGGACATCCGATAAGTACTATGGCTACACCTTC. Protein: CAGRGTSDKYYGYTF.

The chain employs TRBV5-1 and TRBJ1-1; a possible D gene is TRBD1 (5 bases). The germline CDR1 and CDR2 sequences are SGHRS and YFSETQ. With 2 bases removed from V and 3 bases from J, the gap between germline ends came to 8 bases. The CDR3 totals 13 residues. Here the CDR3 DNA reads TGCGCCAGCAGCTTACAGGCGGACACTGAAGCTTTCTTT. Translated, it gives CASSLQADTEAFF.

The chain couples TRBV5-1 to TRBJ1-1, with 10 bases that match TRBD1. Trimming at V came to 0 bases and at J to 7 bases, leaving 3 bases not matched to a gene. This CDR3 is 14 amino acids long. Per germline, CDR1 SGHRS and CDR2 YFSETQ. CDR3 nucleotides: TGCGCCAGCAGCTTGGGGACAGGGGGGAATGAAGCTTTCTTT. Translation gives CASSLGTGGNEAFF.

The chain carries TRBV19 and TRBJ2-7; 9 bases fit TRBD2. The CDR3 has 15 amino acids. The V gene end was trimmed by 6 bases and the J gene end by 0 bases; junction bases not matched to a gene: 6. The V gene's germline CDR1 is LNHDA and CDR2 SQIVND (reference sequence). CDR3 loop: CASRNLAGPSYEQYF. In DNA form, the CDR3 reads TGTGCCAGTAGGAATCTAGCGGGACCCTCCTACGAGCAGTACTTC.

The rearrangement links TRBV11-2 to TRBJ2-3; 10 bases are shared with TRBD1. This CDR3 spans 16 amino acids. V trimming: 1 base; J trimming: 2 bases; junction bases outside the gene matches: 3. Germline values: CDR1 SGHAT, CDR2 FQNNGV. CDR3 DNA sequence: TGTGCCAGCAGCTTAGGACAGGGGGCTTACACAGATACGCAGTATTTT. Its translation is CASSLGQGAYTDTQYF.

The V call is TRBV7-9, the J call TRBJ2-7, with 8 positions matching TRBD2. Trimming cost V 8 bases and J 6 bases; bases outside gene matches: 3. Germline V gene sequence: CDR1 SEHNR, CDR2 FQNEAQ (reference sequence). This CDR3 has 11 amino acids. The CDR3 loop reads CASRGGTEQYF. The CDR3 bases are TGTGCCAGCCGGGGGGGAACCGAGCAGTACTTC.

The chain links TRBV18 to TRBJ2-2; TRBD1 is a possible D gene (5 bases). This CDR3 is 16 amino acids long. The ends were cut back, 1 base at V and 3 bases at J, with 12 bases in the middle. Germline CDR1 KGHSH, CDR2 LQKENI. The CDR3 DNA follows: TGTGCCAGCTCACCACAGGGGCCTACCGACACCGGGGAGCTGTTTTTT. Translation: CASSPQGPTDTGELFF. Complete variable domain (other parts from reference TRBV18 and TRBJ2-2): NAGVMQNPRHLVRRRGQEARLRCSPMKGHSHVYWYRQLPEEGLKFMVYLQKENIIDESGMPKERFSAEFPKEGPSILRIQQVVRGDSAAYFCASSPQGPTDTGELFFGEGSRLTVL.

This sequence joins TRBV18 and TRBJ2-5; D is possibly TRBD1 (5 bases). Germline V gene sequence: CDR1 KGHSH, CDR2 LQKENI. This CDR3 is 13 amino acids long. The V end was cut by 4 bases, the J end by 4 bases, with 10 bases between. CDR3 sequence: CASSLGQGETQYF. Here the CDR3 DNA reads TGTGCCAGCTCACTTGGACAAGGAGAGACCCAGTACTTC.

The chain recombines TRBV29-1 with TRBJ1-2; 7 bases are shared with TRBD1. Germline assignment: CDR1 SQVTM and CDR2 ANQGSEA. The ends lost 5 bases at V and 2 bases at J; junction bases unmatched: 11. CDR3 size: 15 residues. In nucleotides, the CDR3 is TGCAGCGTTACAAGGGAGACAGGGAGAAACTATGGCTACACCTTC. This codes for CSVTRETGRNYGYTF. Full variable domain (remainder filled in from reference TRBV29-1 and TRBJ1-2): SAVISQKPSRDICQRGTSLTIQCQVDSQVTMMFWYRQQPGQSLTLIATANQGSEATYESGFVIDKFPISRPNLTFSTLTVSNMSPEDSSIYLCSVTRETGRNYGYTFGSGTRLTVV.

This clone was found once. The J gene is TRBJ2-5, the V gene TRBV7-9; no firm D call. Trimming left V 5 bases short and J 0 bases short, with 13 bases between. CDR1 is SEHNR and CDR2 is FQNEAQ in the germline V gene (reference sequence). This CDR3 region has 15 residues. CDR3 nucleotide sequence: TGTGCCAGCAGCAATATCGACTGGTACCAAGAGACCCAGTACTTC. Its protein product is CASSNIDWYQETQYF. The full variable domain, its missing parts supplied by reference TRBV7-9 and TRBJ2-5, is DTGVSQNPRHKITKRGQNVTFRCDPISEHNRLYWYRQTLGQGPEFLTYFQNEAQLEKSRLLSDRFSAERPKGSFSTLEIQRTEQGDSAMYLCASSNIDWYQETQYFGPGTRLLVL.

The genes are TRBV6-1 and TRBJ2-7, with D possibly TRBD2 on 5 matching bases. CDR3 length: 13 amino acids. Trimming left V 7 bases short and J 5 bases short, with 15 bases between. Germline CDR1 is MNHNS and CDR2 is SASEGT. The chain's CDR3 is CASNLSPGNEQYF. CDR3 coding DNA: TGTGCCAGCAACCTAAGTCCGGGAAACGAGCAGTACTTC.

This clone was recorded once. The J gene is TRBJ2-2, the V gene TRBV9; 14 nucleotides align to TRBD2. CDR1 is SGDLS and CDR2 is YYNGEE in the germline V gene. V lost 4 bases, J lost 7 bases, and 15 bases stayed unmatched. There are 19 residues in the CDR3. CDR3 nucleotides: TGTGCCAGCAGCTTAAAGAATGGACTAGCGGGAGGTTACGGCGGGGAGCTGTTTTTT. Translated, it gives CASSLKNGLAGGYGGELFF.

The rearrangement joins TRBV5-1 to TRBJ2-3, with D maybe TRBD2 (5 bases). Germline CDR1 reads SGHRS; CDR2 reads YFSETQ. This CDR3 comprises 16 residues. The V gene lost 0 bases and the J gene lost 6 bases, with 17 bases spanning the gap. The CDR3 DNA sequence: TGCGCCAGCAGCTTGGCTGCTAGTGGACCGGGGGATACGCAGTATTTT. Its protein product is CASSLAASGPGDTQYF.

V and J are TRBV5-1 and TRBJ1-2; D remains ambiguous. V lost 4 bases and J lost 1, with 14 bases in between. CDR3 size: 15 residues. Per germline, CDR1 SGHRS and CDR2 YFSETQ. The CDR3 loop is CASSPVAQVNYGYTF. The DNA for the CDR3 is TGCGCCAGCAGCCCAGTAGCGCAAGTTAACTATGGCTACACCTTC. The complete variable domain, with remaining parts taken from reference TRBV5-1 and TRBJ1-2, reads KAGVTQTPRYLIKTRGQQVTLSCSPISGHRSVSWYQQTPGQGLQFLFEYFSETQRNKGNFPGRFSGRQFSNSRSEMNVSTLELGDSALYLCASSPVAQVNYGYTFGSGTRLTVV.

This clone was seen once. The J gene is TRBJ1-1, the V gene TRBV6-6; 7 bases are a match to TRBD1. Unmatched junction bases numbered 7, after V lost 7 bases and J lost 5 bases. Germline V lookup: CDR1 MNHNY, CDR2 SVGAGI (reference sequence). The CDR3 has 13 amino acids. CDR3 coding DNA: TGTGCCAGCAACGACAGGGAAGGTACTGAAGCTTTCTTT. As protein: CASNDREGTEAFF.

Note on this clone: The junction and the germline gene differ at one end; a read error may be behind it. V is TRBV7-8 and J is TRBJ2-3, with a tentative D call TRBD1 (6 bases). Germline CDR1 SGHVS, CDR2 FQNEAQ. The CDR3 spans 15 residues. The CDR3 region is CASSLDRVGARPHFF. The CDR3 DNA sequence: TGTGCCAGCAGCTTAGACAGGGTCGGGGCTCGACCCCATTTTTTC.

This chain uses TRBV5-6 with TRBJ1-1; maybe TRBD1 (5 bases). Trimming left V 0 bases short and J 5 bases short, with 11 bases between. Germline V gene sequence: CDR1 SGHDT, CDR2 YYEEEE. This CDR3 has 14 residues. CDR3 DNA: TGTGCCAGCAGCTTGGACAGGATTTCGACTGAAGCTTTCTTT. Translation: CASSLDRISTEAFF.

The rearrangement links TRBV18 to TRBJ1-3, with 7 bases aligning to TRBD1. The length of the CDR3 is 17 residues. With V trimmed by 3 bases and J by 2 bases, 10 bases remained unmatched. Germline values: CDR1 KGHSH, CDR2 LQKENI. The CDR3 nucleotides are TGTGCCAGCTCACCCCTACGCCAAACAGGGGCTGGAAACACCATATATTTT. It specifies CASSPLRQTGAGNTIYF.

The V and J genes are TRBV11-2 and TRBJ2-5, with a possible D match to TRBD2 (6 bases). V gave up 0 bases and J gave up 4 bases, with 15 bases separating them. Germline-derived CDR1 and CDR2 are SGHAT and FQNNGV. This CDR3 has 16 amino acids. The CDR3 bases are TGTGCCAGCAGCTTAGATCTTTACGGGAGTGGAGAGACCCAGTACTTC. This gives the protein CASSLDLYGSGETQYF.